This T cell receptor beta chain was sequenced during a study of cytomegalovirus exposure and HLA in healthy donors. The primer mix had 60 Vbeta and 13 Jbeta primers. Only in-frame clones appear in the TCRdb table, and some are missing; sequencing was by immunoSEQ multiplex PCR. The data show some 96,000 clones, 55% to 75% seen once. CDR3 length equals 17 residues. The V end was cut by 2 bases, the J end by 0 bases, with 14 bases between. CDR1 and CDR2 (germline): MNHEY, SMNVEV (reference sequence). Only a few counts were recorded for this clone. The chain employs TRBV27 and TRBJ1-5, with D unclear. The sample taken for sequencing was PBMCs. The source of this sequence is a man between 60 and 75 years old in good health and CMV-seronegative. The CDR3: CASSLGGRLYSNQPQHF. The CDR3 DNA reads as TGTGCCAGCAGTTTAGGCGGCAGACTTTATAGCAATCAGCCCCAGCATTTT.